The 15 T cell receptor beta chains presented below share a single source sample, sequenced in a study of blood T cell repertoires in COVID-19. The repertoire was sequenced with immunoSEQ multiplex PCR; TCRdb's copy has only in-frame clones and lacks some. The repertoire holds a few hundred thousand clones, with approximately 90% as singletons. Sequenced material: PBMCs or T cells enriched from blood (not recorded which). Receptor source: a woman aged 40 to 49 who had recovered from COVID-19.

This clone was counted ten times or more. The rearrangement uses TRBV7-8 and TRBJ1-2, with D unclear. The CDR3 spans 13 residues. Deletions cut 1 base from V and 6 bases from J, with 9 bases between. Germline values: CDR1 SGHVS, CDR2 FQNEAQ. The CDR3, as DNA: TGTGCCAGCAGCTTAGTACAGCTGAATGGCTACACCTTC. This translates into CASSLVQLNGYTF.

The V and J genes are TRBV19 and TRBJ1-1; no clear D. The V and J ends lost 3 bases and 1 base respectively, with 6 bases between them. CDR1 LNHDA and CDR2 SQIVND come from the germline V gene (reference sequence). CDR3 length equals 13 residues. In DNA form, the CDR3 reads TGTGCCAGTAGTATGACAAAGAACACTGAAGCTTTCTTT. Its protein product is CASSMTKNTEAFF.

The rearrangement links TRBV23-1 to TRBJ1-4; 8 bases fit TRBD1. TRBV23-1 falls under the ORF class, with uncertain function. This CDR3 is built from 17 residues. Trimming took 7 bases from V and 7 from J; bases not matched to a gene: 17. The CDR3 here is CASILARGREEGEKLFF. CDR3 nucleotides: TGCGCCAGCATTCTGGCCAGGGGGCGAGAGGAAGGTGAAAAACTGTTTTTT.

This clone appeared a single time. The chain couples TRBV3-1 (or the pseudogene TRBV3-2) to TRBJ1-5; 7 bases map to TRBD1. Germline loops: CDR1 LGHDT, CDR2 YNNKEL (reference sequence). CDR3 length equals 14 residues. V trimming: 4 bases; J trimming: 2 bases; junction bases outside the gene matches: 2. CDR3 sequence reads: CASSLQGGNQPQHF. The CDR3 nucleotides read TGTGCCAGCAGCCTTCAGGGGGGCAATCAGCCCCAGCATTTT.

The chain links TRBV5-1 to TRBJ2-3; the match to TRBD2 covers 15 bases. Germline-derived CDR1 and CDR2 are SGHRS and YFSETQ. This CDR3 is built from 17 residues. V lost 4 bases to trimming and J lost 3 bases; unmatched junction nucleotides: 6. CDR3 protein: CASSPGLAGGGTDTQYF. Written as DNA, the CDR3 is TGCGCCAGCAGCCCCGGACTAGCGGGAGGGGGTACAGATACGCAGTATTTT.

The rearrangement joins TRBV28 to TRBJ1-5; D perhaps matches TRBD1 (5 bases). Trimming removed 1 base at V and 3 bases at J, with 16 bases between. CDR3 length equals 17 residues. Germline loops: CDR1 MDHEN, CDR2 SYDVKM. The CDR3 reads CASSLSASGADNQPQHF. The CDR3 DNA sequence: TGTGCCAGCAGTTTATCGGCCAGCGGGGCTGACAATCAGCCCCAGCATTTT.

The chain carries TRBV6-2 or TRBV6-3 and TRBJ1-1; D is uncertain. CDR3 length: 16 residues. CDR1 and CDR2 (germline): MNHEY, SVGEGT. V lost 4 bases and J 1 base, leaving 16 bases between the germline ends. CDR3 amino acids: CASSWPLFAENTEAFF. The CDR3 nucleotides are TGTGCCAGCAGTTGGCCGTTATTTGCTGAGAACACTGAAGCTTTCTTT.

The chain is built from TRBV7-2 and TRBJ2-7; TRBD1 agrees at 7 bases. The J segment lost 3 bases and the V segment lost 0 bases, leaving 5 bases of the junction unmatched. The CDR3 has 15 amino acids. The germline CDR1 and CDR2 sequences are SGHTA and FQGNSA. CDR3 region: CASSLAGTENYEQYF. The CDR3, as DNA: TGTGCCAGCAGCTTAGCTGGGACAGAGAACTACGAGCAGTACTTC.

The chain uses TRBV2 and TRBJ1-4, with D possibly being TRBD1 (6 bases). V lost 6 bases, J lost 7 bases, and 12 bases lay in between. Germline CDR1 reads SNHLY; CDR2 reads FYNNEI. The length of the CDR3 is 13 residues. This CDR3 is CASRTTGSEKLFF. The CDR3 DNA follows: TGTGCCAGCAGGACGACAGGCTCTGAAAAACTGTTTTTT. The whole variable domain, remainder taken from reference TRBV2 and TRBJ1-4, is EPEVTQTPSHQVTQMGQEVILRCVPISNHLYFYWYRQILGQKVEFLVSFYNNEISEKSEIFDDQFSVERPDGSNFTLKIRSTKLEDSAMYFCASRTTGSEKLFFGSGTQLSVL.

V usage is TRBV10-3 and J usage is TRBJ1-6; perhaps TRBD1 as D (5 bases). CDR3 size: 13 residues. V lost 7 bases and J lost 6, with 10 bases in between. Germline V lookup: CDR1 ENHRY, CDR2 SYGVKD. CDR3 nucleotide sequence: TGTGCCATCAACGGACACGCTAATTCACCCCTCCACTTT. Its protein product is CAINGHANSPLHF.

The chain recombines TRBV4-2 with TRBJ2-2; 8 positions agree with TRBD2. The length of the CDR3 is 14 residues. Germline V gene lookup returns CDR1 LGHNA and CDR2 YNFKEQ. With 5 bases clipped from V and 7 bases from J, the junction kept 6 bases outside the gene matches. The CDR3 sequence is CASSTRGGDGELFF. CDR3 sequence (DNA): TGTGCCAGCAGCACTCGGGGGGGTGACGGGGAGCTGTTTTTT.

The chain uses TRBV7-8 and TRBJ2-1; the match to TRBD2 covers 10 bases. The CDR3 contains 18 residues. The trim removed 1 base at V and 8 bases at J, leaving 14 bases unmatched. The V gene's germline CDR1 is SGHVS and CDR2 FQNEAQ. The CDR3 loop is CASSLELPSGRAGYEQFF. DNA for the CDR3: TGTGCCAGCAGCTTAGAGCTACCAAGCGGGAGGGCCGGGTATGAGCAGTTCTTC.

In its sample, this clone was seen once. As DNA, the CDR3 is TGTGCCAGCAGGAACCCCGGGACACTCTATGGCTACACCTTC. Translation: CASRNPGTLYGYTF. V gene TRBV7-8 combines with J gene TRBJ1-2; possible D gene TRBD1, 6 bases. Germline assignment: CDR1 SGHVS and CDR2 FQNEAQ. The CDR3 spans 14 residues. Trimming left V 6 bases short and J 4 bases short, with 15 bases between.

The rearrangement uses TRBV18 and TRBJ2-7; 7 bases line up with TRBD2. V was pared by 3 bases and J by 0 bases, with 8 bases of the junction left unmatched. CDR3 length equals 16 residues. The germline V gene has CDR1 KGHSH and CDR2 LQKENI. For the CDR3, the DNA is TGTGCCAGCTCACCTACACTAGCGCGGAGCTCCTACGAGCAGTACTTC. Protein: CASSPTLARSSYEQYF.

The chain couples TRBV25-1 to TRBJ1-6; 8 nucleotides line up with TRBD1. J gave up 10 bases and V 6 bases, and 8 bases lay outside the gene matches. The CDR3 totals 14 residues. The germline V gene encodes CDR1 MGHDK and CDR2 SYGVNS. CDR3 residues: CASRTGTGGSPLHF. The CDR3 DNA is TGTGCCAGCAGAACCGGGACAGGCGGGTCACCCCTCCACTTT. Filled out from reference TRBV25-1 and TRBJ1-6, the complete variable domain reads EADIYQTPRYLVIGTGKKITLECSQTMGHDKMYWYQQDPGMELHLIHYSYGVNSTEKGDLSSESTVSRIRTEHFPLTLESARPSHTSQYLCASRTGTGGSPLHFGNGTRLTVT.